Here is one T cell receptor (beta chain) with its context. Its antigen is unidentified. Sequencing used immunoSEQ v3. Data came from immunoSEQ multiplex PCR; TCRdb stores just in-frame clones and leaves some out. In the table there are approximately 60,000 clones, approximately 78% of which are singletons. The record originates from a study of TIL therapy for anti-PD-1-resistant metastatic lung cancer. On the study more broadly: Tumors were harvested before any PD-1/PD-L1 blockade. General observations from the study: TIL clonotype persistence in blood showed no apparent association with response. Treatment-naive, never-smoker and oncogene-addicted patients were overrepresented in this highly selected cohort.

The time point denotes: pre-treatment sample, taken before nivolumab and TIL therapy. The input for sequencing was blood, taken at baseline. This sequence was found in a person aged 25 to 79 with non-small cell lung cancer.

For the CDR3, the DNA is TGTGCCAGCAGTTACGGGTCGGAGAAAGCCAAAAACATTCAGTACTTC. This codes for CASSYGSEKAKNIQYF. This sequence joins TRBV6-2 or TRBV6-3 and TRBJ2-4; D not resolved. This CDR3 is 16 amino acids long. Germline-derived CDR1 and CDR2 are MNHEY and SVGEGT. Between the trimmed V and J ends, which lost 2 bases and 0 bases, there was a span of 11 bases.